The 13 T cell receptor beta chains below come from one sample, sequenced in a study of T cells in Graves' hyperthyroidism and ophthalmopathy. Authors of the study amplified TCR beta CDR3 regions from RNA transcripts. In the first-round RT-PCR of the TCR CDR3, the HTBI primer set was used. Using its own MiXCR run on the multiplex PCR reads, TCRdb lists one record per CDR3 protein. The sample yields hundreds of thousands of distinct CDR3 sequences, roughly 17% seen once. Sequenced material: blood. These receptors originate from a woman in her thirties with Graves' hyperthyroidism.

At least ten counts were recorded for this clonotype. This chain uses TRBV20-1 with TRBJ2-1; D perhaps matches TRBD2 (6 bases). Germline CDR1 and CDR2: DFQATT and SNEGSKA (reference sequence). V gave up 6 bases and J gave up 8 bases, with 17 bases separating them. CDR3 length equals 13 residues. The CDR3 reads CSAESGTWYEQFF. The CDR3 nucleotides are TGCAGTGCGGAATCCGGGACTTGGTATGAGCAGTTCTTC.

On this clonotype: A junction boundary mismatches the germline segment, possibly from a read error. DNA of the CDR3: TGTGCCAGCAGTTTGGGGGTTCGTGGTGTGTACAATGAGCAGCTCTTC. It codes for CASSLGVRGVYNEQLF. V usage is TRBV6-2 or TRBV6-3 and J usage is TRBJ2-1; D is possibly TRBD1 or TRBD2 (5 bases each). CDR1 and CDR2 from the germline V gene are MNHEY and SVGEGT. This CDR3 region has 16 residues.

This clonotype appeared a few times. V is TRBV5-1 and J is TRBJ1-1; a possible D gene is TRBD1 (6 bases). This CDR3 contains 14 residues. Germline CDR1 and CDR2: SGHRS and YFSETQ. V lost 5 bases and J lost 2, with 13 bases in between. The CDR3 loop is CASSAGAANTEAFF. CDR3 DNA sequence: TGCGCCAGCAGTGCGGGGGCCGCTAACACTGAAGCTTTCTTT. Full variable domain (outside the CDR3, taken from reference TRBV5-1 and TRBJ1-1): KAGVTQTPRYLIKTRGQQVTLSCSPISGHRSVSWYQQTPGQGLQFLFEYFSETQRNKGNFPGRFSGRQFSNSRSEMNVSTLELGDSALYLCASSAGAANTEAFFGQGTRLTVV.

This clonotype showed up just once. The V call is TRBV6-1, the J call TRBJ2-1, with D perhaps being TRBD1 or TRBD2 (6 bases each). Trimming took 8 bases from V and 10 from J, leaving 12 bases between them. Germline CDR1 reads MNHNS; CDR2 reads SASEGT. The CDR3 is made up of 11 amino acids. The chain's CDR3 is CASHNGGEQFF. The CDR3 nucleotides are TGTGCCAGCCACAACGGGGGCGAGCAGTTCTTC.

This clonotype occurred once. The chain has TRBV19 and TRBJ2-4; 11 bases are a match to TRBD2. The germline CDR1 and CDR2 sequences are LNHDA and SQIVND (reference sequence). Unmatched junction bases numbered 6, after V lost 8 bases and J lost 6 bases. The CDR3 consists of 14 residues. CDR3 amino acids: CASGFSGRANIQYF. The CDR3 DNA follows: TGTGCCAGTGGATTTAGCGGGAGGGCAAACATTCAGTACTTC.

Ten or more counts support this clonotype. CDR3 residues: CASRRDGNTEAFF. The CDR3 DNA follows: TGTGCCAGCAGGCGGGACGGAAACACTGAAGCTTTCTTT. The rearrangement uses TRBV28 and TRBJ1-1, with a possible D match to TRBD1 (5 bases). V dropped 6 bases and J dropped 2 bases, with 10 bases sitting between them. Germline lookup yields CDR1 MDHEN and CDR2 SYDVKM. CDR3 length equals 13 residues.

This clonotype was picked up many times. The genes are TRBV15 and TRBJ2-5; D gene ambiguous. CDR1 and CDR2 from the germline V gene are LNHNV and YYDKDF (reference sequence). V dropped 3 bases and J dropped 1 base, with 6 bases sitting between them. The CDR3 has 13 residues. In nucleotides, the CDR3 is TGTGCCACCAGCAGCAGTCCCCAAGAGACCCAGTACTTC. Translating it yields CATSSSPQETQYF.

This chain joins TRBV2 and TRBJ1-2; D perhaps matches TRBD1 (5 bases). The CDR3 is made up of 14 amino acids. CDR1 is SNHLY, CDR2 FYNNEI, per germline. This CDR3 reads CALIRGTGGYGYTF. CDR3 DNA sequence: TGTGCGCTCATACGTGGGACGGGTGGGTATGGCTACACCTTC.

This clonotype was detected a few times. The chain has TRBV7-2 and TRBJ2-3; 8 bases agree with TRBD2. In germline, CDR1 is SGHTA, CDR2 FQGNSA. The trim removed 5 bases at V and 2 bases at J, leaving 12 bases unmatched. This CDR3 contains 17 residues. The CDR3: CASSVIGASGFTDTQYF. The CDR3 DNA is TGTGCCAGCAGCGTTATAGGGGCTAGCGGGTTCACAGATACGCAGTATTTT.

The chain joins TRBV27 to TRBJ2-2; D is unresolved. Trimming pared 5 bases from V and 5 bases from J, leaving 15 bases between. The CDR3 sequence is 15 residues long. Germline V gene sequence: CDR1 MNHEY, CDR2 SMNVEV (reference sequence). The CDR3 spells CASSTRFGKTGELFF. Here the CDR3 DNA reads TGTGCCAGCAGTACCAGATTTGGAAAAACCGGGGAGCTGTTTTTT.

The chain combines TRBV27 with TRBJ2-1, with TRBD1 identical over 9 bases. The V gene's germline CDR1 is MNHEY and CDR2 SMNVEV (reference sequence). The CDR3 has 13 amino acids. V dropped 6 bases and J dropped 8; count of bases not matched to a gene: 5. As DNA, the CDR3 is TGTGCCAGCAGGGACAGGGGTAAGGATGAGCAGTTCTTC. It codes for CASRDRGKDEQFF.

This clonotype was picked up many times. The DNA for the CDR3 is TGTGCCAGCAGTCTGCCTCACTTCTCCTACGAGCAGTACTTC. As protein: CASSLPHFSYEQYF. The chain carries TRBV28 and TRBJ2-7; D is unresolved. This CDR3 spans 14 amino acids. CDR1 is MDHEN and CDR2 is SYDVKM in the germline V gene. V was pared by 5 bases and J by 0 bases, with 11 bases between.

This clonotype occurred many times. The V gene is TRBV6-1, the J gene TRBJ2-1, with 10 bases that match TRBD2. The CDR3 runs 18 residues. Germline trimming cut 7 bases from V and 0 bases from J; bases unmatched to any gene: 12. Germline V gene data show CDR1 as MNHNS and CDR2 as SASEGT. The CDR3 DNA reads as TGTGCCAGCAAGGGGCTAGCGGGAGTCGATAGCTCCTACAATGAGCAGTTCTTC. This gives the protein CASKGLAGVDSSYNEQFF.